This T cell receptor beta chain appears in the sequencing data of a study of breast tumors, draining lymph nodes, adjacent tissues. Samples came from axillary lymph nodes draining the breast cancer. Using its own MiXCR run on the multiplex PCR reads, TCRdb lists one record per CDR3 protein. This table has 270,000 or so distinct CDR3 sequences, over 25% appearing once. Points from the study as a whole: That most tumor T cells come from lymph nodes remained unproven. Data fit most tumor T cells coming from lymph node, expanding in tumor. Luminal-like breast cancer showed significantly greater tumor-nontumor repertoire similarity than basal-like breast cancer did.

Regarding this clonotype: Its antigen is still unknown.

There are 15 residues in the CDR3. Germline lookup yields CDR1 SGHRS and CDR2 YFSETQ. The V gene end was trimmed by 6 bases and the J gene end by 6 bases; junction bases not matched to a gene: 4. The receptor was derived from a female donor with breast cancer. Some clones in this sample may be carry-over from other donors' samples. Sequencing used axillary lymph node tissue. The chain has TRBV5-1 and TRBJ2-1, with 15 positions matching TRBD2. As DNA, the CDR3 is TGCGCCAGCACCCCGGGACTAGCGGGAGGCAATGAGCAGTTCTTC. This codes for CASTPGLAGGNEQFF.